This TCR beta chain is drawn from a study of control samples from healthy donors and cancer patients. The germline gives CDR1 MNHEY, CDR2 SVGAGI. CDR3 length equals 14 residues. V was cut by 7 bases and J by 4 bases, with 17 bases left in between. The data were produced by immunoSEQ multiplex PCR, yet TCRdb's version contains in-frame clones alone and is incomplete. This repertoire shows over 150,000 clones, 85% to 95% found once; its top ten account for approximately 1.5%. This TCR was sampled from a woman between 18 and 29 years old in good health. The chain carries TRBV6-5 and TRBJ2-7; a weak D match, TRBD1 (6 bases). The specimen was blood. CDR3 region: CASNTVTGFYEQYF. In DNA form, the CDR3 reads TGTGCCAGCAACACGGTAACAGGGTTTTACGAGCAGTACTTC.